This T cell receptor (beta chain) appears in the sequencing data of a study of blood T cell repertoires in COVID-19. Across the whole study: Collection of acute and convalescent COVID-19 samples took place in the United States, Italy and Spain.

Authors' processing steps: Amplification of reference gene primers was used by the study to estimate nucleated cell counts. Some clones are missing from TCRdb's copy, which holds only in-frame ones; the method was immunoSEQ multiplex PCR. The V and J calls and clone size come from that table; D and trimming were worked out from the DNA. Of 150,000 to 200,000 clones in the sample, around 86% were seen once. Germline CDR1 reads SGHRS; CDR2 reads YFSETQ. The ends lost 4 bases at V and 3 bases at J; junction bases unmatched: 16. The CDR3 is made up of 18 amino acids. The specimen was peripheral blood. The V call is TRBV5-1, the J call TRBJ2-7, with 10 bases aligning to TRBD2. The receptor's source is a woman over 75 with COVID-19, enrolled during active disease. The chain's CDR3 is CASSPRLAGYSGVYEQYF. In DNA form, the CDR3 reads TGCGCCAGCAGCCCCCGACTAGCGGGTTACAGCGGAGTCTACGAGCAGTACTTC.